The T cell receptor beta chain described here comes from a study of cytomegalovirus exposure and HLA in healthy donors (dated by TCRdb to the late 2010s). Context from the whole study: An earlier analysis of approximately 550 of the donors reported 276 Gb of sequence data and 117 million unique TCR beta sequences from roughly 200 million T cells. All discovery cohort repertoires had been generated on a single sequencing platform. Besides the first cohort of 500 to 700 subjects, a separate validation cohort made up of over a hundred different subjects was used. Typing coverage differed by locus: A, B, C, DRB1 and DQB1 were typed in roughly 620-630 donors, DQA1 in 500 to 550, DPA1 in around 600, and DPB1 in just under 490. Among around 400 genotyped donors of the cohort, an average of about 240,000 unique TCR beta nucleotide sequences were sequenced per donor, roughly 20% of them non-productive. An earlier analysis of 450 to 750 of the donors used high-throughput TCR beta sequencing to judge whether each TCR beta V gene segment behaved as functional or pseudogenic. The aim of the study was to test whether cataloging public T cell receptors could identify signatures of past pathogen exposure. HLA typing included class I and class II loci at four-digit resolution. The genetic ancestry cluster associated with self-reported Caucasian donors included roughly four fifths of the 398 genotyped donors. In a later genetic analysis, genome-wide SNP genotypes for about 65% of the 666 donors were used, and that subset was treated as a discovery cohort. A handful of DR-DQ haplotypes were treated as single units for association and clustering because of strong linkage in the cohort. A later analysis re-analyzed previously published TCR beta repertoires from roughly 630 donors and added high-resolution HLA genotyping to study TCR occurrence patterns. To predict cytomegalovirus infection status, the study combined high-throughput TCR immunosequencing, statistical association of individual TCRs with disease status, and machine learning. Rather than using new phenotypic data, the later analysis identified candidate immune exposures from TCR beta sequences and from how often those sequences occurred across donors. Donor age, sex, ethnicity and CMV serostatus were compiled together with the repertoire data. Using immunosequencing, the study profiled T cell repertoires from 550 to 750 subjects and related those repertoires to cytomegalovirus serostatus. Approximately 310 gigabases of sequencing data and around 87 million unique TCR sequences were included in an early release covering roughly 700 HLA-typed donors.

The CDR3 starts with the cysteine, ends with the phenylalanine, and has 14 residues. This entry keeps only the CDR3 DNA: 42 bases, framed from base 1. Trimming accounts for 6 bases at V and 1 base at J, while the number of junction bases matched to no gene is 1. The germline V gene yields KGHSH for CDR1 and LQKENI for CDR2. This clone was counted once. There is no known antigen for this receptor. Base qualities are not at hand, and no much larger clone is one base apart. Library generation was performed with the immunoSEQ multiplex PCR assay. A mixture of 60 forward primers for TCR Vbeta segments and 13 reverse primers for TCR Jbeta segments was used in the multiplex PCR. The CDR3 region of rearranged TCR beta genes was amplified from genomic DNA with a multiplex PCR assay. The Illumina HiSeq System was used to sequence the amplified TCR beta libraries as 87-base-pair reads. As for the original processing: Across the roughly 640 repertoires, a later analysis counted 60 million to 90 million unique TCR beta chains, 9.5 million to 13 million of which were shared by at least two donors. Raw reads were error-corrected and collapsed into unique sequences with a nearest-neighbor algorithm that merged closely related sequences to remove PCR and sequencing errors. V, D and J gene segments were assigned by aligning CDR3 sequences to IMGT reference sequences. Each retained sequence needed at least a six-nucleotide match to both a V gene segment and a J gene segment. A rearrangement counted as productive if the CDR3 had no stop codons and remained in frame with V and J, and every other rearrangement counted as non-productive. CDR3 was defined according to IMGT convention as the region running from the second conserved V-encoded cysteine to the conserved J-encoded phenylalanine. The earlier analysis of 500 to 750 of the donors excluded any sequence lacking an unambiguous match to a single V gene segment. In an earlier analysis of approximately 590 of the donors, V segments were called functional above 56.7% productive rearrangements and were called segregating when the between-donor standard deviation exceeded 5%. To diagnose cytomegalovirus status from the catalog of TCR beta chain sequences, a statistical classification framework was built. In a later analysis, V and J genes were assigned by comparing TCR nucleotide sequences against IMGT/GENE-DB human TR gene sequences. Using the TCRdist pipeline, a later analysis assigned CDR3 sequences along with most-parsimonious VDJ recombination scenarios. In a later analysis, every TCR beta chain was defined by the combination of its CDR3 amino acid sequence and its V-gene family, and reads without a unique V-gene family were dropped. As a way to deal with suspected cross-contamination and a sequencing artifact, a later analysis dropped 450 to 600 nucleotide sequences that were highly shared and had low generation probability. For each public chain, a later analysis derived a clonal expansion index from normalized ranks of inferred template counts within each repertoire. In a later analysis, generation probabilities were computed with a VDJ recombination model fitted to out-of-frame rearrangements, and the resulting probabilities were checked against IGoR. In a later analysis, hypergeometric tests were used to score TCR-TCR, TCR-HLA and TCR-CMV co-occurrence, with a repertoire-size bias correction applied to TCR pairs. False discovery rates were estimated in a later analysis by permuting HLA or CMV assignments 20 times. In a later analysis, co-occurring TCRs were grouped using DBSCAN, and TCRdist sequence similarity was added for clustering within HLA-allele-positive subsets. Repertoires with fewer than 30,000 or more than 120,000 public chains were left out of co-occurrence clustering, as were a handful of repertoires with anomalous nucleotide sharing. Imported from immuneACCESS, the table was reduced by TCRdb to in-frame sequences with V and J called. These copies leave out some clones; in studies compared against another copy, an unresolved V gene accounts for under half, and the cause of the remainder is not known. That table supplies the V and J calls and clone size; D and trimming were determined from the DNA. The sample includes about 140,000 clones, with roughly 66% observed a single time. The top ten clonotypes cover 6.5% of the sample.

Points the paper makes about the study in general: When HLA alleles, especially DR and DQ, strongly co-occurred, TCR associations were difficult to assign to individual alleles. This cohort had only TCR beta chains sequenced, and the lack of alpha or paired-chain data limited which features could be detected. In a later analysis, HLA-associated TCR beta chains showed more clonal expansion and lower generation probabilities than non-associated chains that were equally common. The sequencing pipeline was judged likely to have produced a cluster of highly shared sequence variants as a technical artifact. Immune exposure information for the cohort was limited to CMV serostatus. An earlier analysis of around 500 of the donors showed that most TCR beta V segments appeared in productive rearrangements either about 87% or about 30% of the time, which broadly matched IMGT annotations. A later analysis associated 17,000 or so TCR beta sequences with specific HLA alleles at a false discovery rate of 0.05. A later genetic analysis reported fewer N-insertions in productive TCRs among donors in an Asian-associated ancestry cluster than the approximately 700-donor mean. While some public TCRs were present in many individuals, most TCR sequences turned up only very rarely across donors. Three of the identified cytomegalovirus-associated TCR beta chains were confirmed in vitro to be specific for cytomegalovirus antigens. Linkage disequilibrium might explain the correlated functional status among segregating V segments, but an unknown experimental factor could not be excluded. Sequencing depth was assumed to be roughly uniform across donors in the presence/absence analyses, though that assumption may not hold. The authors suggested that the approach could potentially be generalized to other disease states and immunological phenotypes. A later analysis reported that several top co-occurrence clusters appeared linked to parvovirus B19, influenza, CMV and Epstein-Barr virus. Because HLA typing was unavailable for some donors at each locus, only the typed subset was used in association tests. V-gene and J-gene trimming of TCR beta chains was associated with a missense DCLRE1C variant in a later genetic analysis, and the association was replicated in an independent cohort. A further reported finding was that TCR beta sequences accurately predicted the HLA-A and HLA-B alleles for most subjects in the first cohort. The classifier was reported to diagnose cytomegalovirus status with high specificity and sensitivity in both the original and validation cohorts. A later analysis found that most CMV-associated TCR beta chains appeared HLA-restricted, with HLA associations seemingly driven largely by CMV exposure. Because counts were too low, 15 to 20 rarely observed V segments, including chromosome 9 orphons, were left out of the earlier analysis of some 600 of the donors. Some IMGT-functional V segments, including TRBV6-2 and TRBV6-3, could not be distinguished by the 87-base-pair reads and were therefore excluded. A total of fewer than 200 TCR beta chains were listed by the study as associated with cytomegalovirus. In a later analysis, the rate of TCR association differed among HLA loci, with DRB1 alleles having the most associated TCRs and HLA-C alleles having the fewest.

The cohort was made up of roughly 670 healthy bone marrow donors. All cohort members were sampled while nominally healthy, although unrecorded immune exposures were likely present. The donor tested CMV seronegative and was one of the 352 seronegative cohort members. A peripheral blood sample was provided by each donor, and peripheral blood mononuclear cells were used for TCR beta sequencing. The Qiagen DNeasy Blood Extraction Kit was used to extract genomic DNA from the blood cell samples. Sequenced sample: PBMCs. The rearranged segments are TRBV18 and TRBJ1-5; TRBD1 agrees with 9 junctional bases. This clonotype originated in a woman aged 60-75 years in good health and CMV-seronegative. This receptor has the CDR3 CASSGQGSNQPQHF. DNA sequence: TGTGCCAGCTCCGGACAGGGGAGCAATCAGCCCCAGCATTTT.